This passage covers 18 T cell receptor beta chains from one sample sequenced in a study of T cell repertoires in cytomegalovirus infection. TCRdb independently ran MiXCR on the reads; one entry per CDR3 protein. This sample has a few hundred thousand distinct CDR3 sequences, with about 17% found just once. The sequencing sample was made of PBMCs. The receptor set was obtained from a human donor in good health (CMV status not recorded). Some clones in this sample may be carry-over from other donors' samples.

The chain uses TRBV3-1 and TRBJ2-1; 7 bases fit TRBD2. With 0 bases clipped from V and 4 bases from J, the junction kept 6 bases outside the gene matches. CDR1 is LGHDT, CDR2 YNNKEL, per germline (reference sequence). The CDR3 covers 16 residues. The CDR3: CASSQEVGGSYNEQFF. The CDR3 DNA is TGTGCCAGCAGCCAAGAAGTCGGGGGGTCTTACAATGAGCAGTTCTTC.

This clonotype came up a few times. V usage is TRBV6-5 and J usage is TRBJ1-4; a possible D gene is TRBD1 (5 bases). The CDR3 consists of 15 residues. Germline assignment: CDR1 MNHEY and CDR2 SVGAGI. V dropped 2 bases and J dropped 4 bases, with 11 bases sitting between them. CDR3 protein: CASSYGAEFNEKLFF. As DNA, the CDR3 is TGTGCCAGCAGTTACGGGGCCGAATTTAATGAAAAACTGTTTTTT.

This clonotype came up a few times. The V call is TRBV20-1, the J call TRBJ2-7; possibly TRBD1 or TRBD2 for D (5 bases each). V lost 0 bases and J lost 0, with 12 bases in between. Per the germline V gene, CDR1 is DFQATT and CDR2 is SNEGSKA (reference sequence). CDR3 length equals 15 residues. CDR3: CSARDPAGSSYEQYF. The DNA for the CDR3 is TGCAGTGCTAGAGATCCGGCAGGGAGCTCCTACGAGCAGTACTTC.

This chain links TRBV5-5 with TRBJ1-2; TRBD1 might be the D (5 bases). With 0 bases removed from V and 2 bases from J, the gap between germline ends came to 8 bases. Germline CDR1 reads SGHKS; CDR2 reads YYEKEE (reference sequence). The CDR3 has 14 residues. The CDR3 bases are TGTGCCAGCAGCTTGGTTAGACAGAACTATGGCTACACCTTC. Translation: CASSLVRQNYGYTF.

This clonotype appeared many times. The chain carries TRBV7-8 and TRBJ1-3; D is unresolved. Trimming removed 3 bases from V and 0 bases from J, with 6 bases in between. Germline V CDR1 and CDR2: SGHVS, FQNEAQ. CDR3 length: 14 amino acids. DNA of the CDR3: TGTGCCAGCAGCTTCGTTAGCTCTGGAAACACCATATATTTT. Amino acids: CASSFVSSGNTIYF.

This clonotype was picked up a small number of times. The chain joins TRBV27 to TRBJ2-5; TRBD2 aligns across 8 bases. After removal of 7 bases from V and 12 bases from J, the junction contained 10 bases not matched to a gene. CDR3 size: 12 residues. Looked up from germline, CDR1 is MNHEY and CDR2 is SMNVEV (reference sequence). The CDR3 nucleotides are TGTGCCAGCAACGTACACGCGGGGGGAAAGTACTTC. Its protein product is CASNVHAGGKYF.

The table lists this clonotype with a few counts. The J gene is TRBJ2-2, the V gene TRBV6-1; 7 positions agree with TRBD2. V lost 7 bases and J lost 3; bases outside the gene matches: 5. Germline V gene sequence: CDR1 MNHNS, CDR2 SASEGT. The CDR3 totals 14 residues. Written as DNA, the CDR3 is TGTGCCAGCAAGGACCGGGGGGACACCGGGGAGCTGTTTTTT. Translating it yields CASKDRGDTGELFF.

A single count supports this clonotype. The CDR3 DNA reads TGTGCCAGCAGCCAAGTTCTGGGGGATTCACCCCTCCACTTT. Its protein product is CASSQVLGDSPLHF. The chain joins TRBV4-2 to TRBJ1-6, with a weak D call TRBD1 (5 bases). This CDR3 is 14 amino acids long. Germline values: CDR1 LGHNA, CDR2 YNFKEQ. V was clipped by 1 base and J by 8 bases, with 9 bases between them.

This clonotype was recorded many times. This chain links TRBV7-6 with TRBJ1-6; 7 bases are shared with TRBD1. V lost 0 bases and J lost 2; bases outside the gene matches: 19. The germline V gene encodes CDR1 SGHVS and CDR2 FNYEAQ. The length of the CDR3 is 22 residues. In DNA, the CDR3 is TGTGCCAGCAGCTTAGCCCACCGGTTGGGATCCAACAGGGGACCCTATAATTCACCCCTCCACTTT. Its protein product is CASSLAHRLGSNRGPYNSPLHF.

This clonotype was seen a handful of times. This sequence joins TRBV12-5 and TRBJ2-1; 7 bases match TRBD2. With V trimmed by 1 base and J by 3 bases, 12 bases remained unmatched. CDR3 size: 18 residues. The germline V gene has CDR1 LGHNT and CDR2 FRNRAP. The CDR3, as DNA: TGTGCTAGTGGTTTGGGGGGGACTACCCTTCTCCTCTACAATGAGCAGTTCTTC. It encodes CASGLGGTTLLLYNEQFF.

This clonotype was counted many times. As DNA, the CDR3 is TGTGCCACACATATGGACAGCAATCAGCCCCAGCATTTT. Amino acid sequence: CATHMDSNQPQHF. The V gene is TRBV10-3, the J gene TRBJ1-5; no definite D call. The CDR3 is 13 amino acids. CDR1 and CDR2 (germline): ENHRY, SYGVKD. V was shortened by 10 bases and J by 1 base, with 11 bases between the two germline ends.

This clonotype has just a few counts. The chain is built from TRBV6-1 and TRBJ2-4; D may be TRBD1 (6 bases). V was clipped by 4 bases and J by 7 bases, with 17 bases between them. Germline CDR1 reads MNHNS; CDR2 reads SASEGT. The CDR3 is 15 amino acids. CDR3 bases: TGTGCCAGCAGTGGCTCCGGGACAACTAGGAACATTCAGTACTTC. Its translation is CASSGSGTTRNIQYF.

This rearrangement joins TRBV7-9 to TRBJ2-6; 10 nucleotides line up with TRBD1. V lost 5 bases to trimming and J lost 1 base; unmatched junction nucleotides: 11. CDR3 length: 19 residues. Looked up from germline, CDR1 is SEHNR and CDR2 is FQNEAQ (reference sequence). CDR3 residues: CASSIRDRGVRSGANVLTF. CDR3 in DNA: TGTGCCAGCAGCATCCGGGACAGGGGAGTCCGGTCTGGGGCCAACGTCCTGACTTTC.

This clonotype was counted ten times or more. The rearrangement uses TRBV18 and TRBJ1-3, with unresolved D. The CDR3 contains 15 residues. Trimming removed 6 bases from V and 2 bases from J, with 14 bases in between. The germline CDR1 and CDR2 sequences are KGHSH and LQKENI. Here the CDR3 DNA reads TGTGCCAGCTCGCGGGAAACAAGTCCTGGAAACACCATATATTTT. Encoded protein: CASSRETSPGNTIYF.

This clonotype has only a few counts. V is TRBV28 and J is TRBJ2-1; no reliable D call. With 6 bases removed from V and 6 bases from J, the gap between germline ends came to 6 bases. The CDR3 spans 11 residues. Looked up from germline, CDR1 is MDHEN and CDR2 is SYDVKM. For the CDR3, the DNA is TGTGCCAGCAGGGGTAGCAATGAGCAGTTCTTC. It translates to CASRGSNEQFF. Complete variable domain (other parts from reference TRBV28 and TRBJ2-1): DVKVTQSSRYLVKRTGEKVFLECVQDMDHENMFWYRQDPGLGLRLIYFSYDVKMKEKGDIPEGYSVSREKKERFSLILESASTNQTSMYLCASRGSNEQFFGPGTRLTVL.

This clonotype was counted at least ten times. The chain has TRBV7-2 and TRBJ1-2; 8 bases align to TRBD1. The CDR3 has 15 amino acids. Germline loops: CDR1 SGHTA, CDR2 FQGNSA. V lost 0 bases and J lost 5; bases outside the gene matches: 5. Written as DNA, the CDR3 is TGTGCCAGCAGCTTAGCGGACAGGGAGGGATATGGCTACACCTTC. The encoded protein is CASSLADREGYGYTF.

Many counts were recorded for this clonotype. V usage is TRBV7-2 and J usage is TRBJ2-3; weak D call: TRBD2 (5 bases). Trimming took off 2 bases at V and 0 bases at J, with 18 bases between the two ends. CDR1 is SGHTA and CDR2 is FQGNSA in the germline V gene. The CDR3 has 18 residues. The CDR3 coding sequence is TGTGCCAGCAGCTTATTAATGCGGGTTATAACTAGCACAGATACGCAGTATTTT. As protein: CASSLLMRVITSTDTQYF. Combining the CDR3 with reference TRBV7-2 and TRBJ2-3 gives the whole variable domain GAGVSQSPSNKVTEKGKDVELRCDPISGHTALYWYRQSLGQGLEFLIYFQGNSAPDKSGLPSDRFSAERTGGSVSTLTIQRTQQEDSAVYLCASSLLMRVITSTDTQYFGPGTRLTVL.

There are many counts of this clonotype. The chain is built from TRBV11-1 and TRBJ2-5, with D perhaps matching TRBD1 or TRBD2 (5 bases each). Trimming took off 5 bases at V and 5 bases at J, with 15 bases between the two ends. The CDR3 spans 14 residues. Germline V gene data show CDR1 as SGHAT and CDR2 as FQDESV (reference sequence). The CDR3 DNA sequence: TGTGCCAGCAGCCCGTGGCAGGGAGAGGAGACCCAGTACTTC. It is translated as CASSPWQGEETQYF.